This T cell receptor (beta chain) is from a study of cytomegalovirus exposure and HLA in healthy donors. Study-level information: Later, an analysis reported that the 130 or so validation repertoires had used the same platform as the 500 to 750 first-cohort repertoires. Study observations and caveats: A list of roughly 160 TCR beta chains associated with cytomegalovirus was given.

About this clone: Its antigen is undetermined.

The CDR3 runs to 14 residues. Trimming stripped 2 bases from V and 1 base from J, with 7 bases between. Germline CDR1 is MNHEY and CDR2 is SMNVEV (reference sequence). TCRdb keeps only in-frame clones here, not all; method: immunoSEQ multiplex PCR. The sample has about 240,000 clones, about 83% seen once. The clonotype comes from a man aged 18 to 30 in good health and CMV-seronegative. The genes are TRBV27 and TRBJ2-3; D is uncertain. The sample taken for sequencing was PBMCs. The CDR3 nucleotides read TGTGCCAGCAGTTTAATTCCAGGCACAGATACGCAGTATTTT. Encoded protein: CASSLIPGTDTQYF.